Below are 23 T cell receptor beta chains sequenced from a single sample in a study of cytomegalovirus exposure and HLA in healthy donors (dated by TCRdb to about 2017). The protocol used for the library was the immunoSEQ multiplex PCR assay. TCRdb retrieved this table from immuneACCESS and kept in-frame rearrangements only. Not all clones are present; in checked studies, unresolved V genes account for under half, and no reason is known for the remainder. Within this sample are approximately 160,000 clones, with about 89% of them counted one time only. The leading ten clones occupy 3% to 3.5% of the sample. Sequencing input: PBMCs. The receptors derive from a woman younger than 30 in good health and CMV-seropositive.

The V and J genes are TRBV25-1 and TRBJ1-5; D gene unclear. Germline CDR1 MGHDK, CDR2 SYGVNS. This CDR3 contains 14 residues. V lost 2 bases to trimming and J lost 1 base, with 6 bases between them. CDR3 DNA: TGTGCCAGCAGTGAAGGAGGGAGCAATCAGCCCCAGCATTTT. Translated, it gives CASSEGGSNQPQHF.

The V call is TRBV4-1, the J call TRBJ2-7, with 9 bases that match TRBD2. The CDR3 length is 18 residues. V lost 4 bases to trimming and J lost 7 bases; unmatched junction nucleotides: 20. From germline, CDR1 is MGHRA and CDR2 YSYEKL. The CDR3: CASSRSGTSMEGRREQYF. The CDR3 DNA sequence: TGCGCCAGCAGCCGATCCGGGACTAGCATGGAGGGCCGCAGGGAGCAGTACTTC.

A single count supports this clone. One end of the junction does not line up with germline, which may come from a read error. The chain has TRBV5-6 and TRBJ1-5; 11 bases match TRBD1. CDR3 size: 15 residues. CDR1 and CDR2 from the germline V gene are SGHDT and YYEEEE. The CDR3 DNA is TGTGCGAGCAAAAGGACAGGGGGCGGCAATCAGCCCCAGCATTTT. It yields the protein CASKRTGGGNQPQHF. Full variable domain (missing parts from reference TRBV5-6 and TRBJ1-5): DAGVTQSPTHLIKTRGQQVTLRCSPKSGHDTVSWYQQALGQGPQFIFQYYEEEERQRGNFPDRFSGHQFPNYSSELNVNALLLGDSALYLCASKRTGGGNQPQHFGDGTRLSIL.

This chain uses TRBV29-1 with TRBJ1-4; 8 bases line up with TRBD1. V dropped 5 bases and J dropped 8; count of bases not matched to a gene: 13. CDR3 size: 15 residues. Germline V CDR1 and CDR2: SQVTM, ANQGSEA. CDR3 in DNA: TGCAGCGTTACCTTCCCGGACAGGGTTGACGAAAAACTGTTTTTT. Its protein is CSVTFPDRVDEKLFF.

This chain uses TRBV7-2 with TRBJ1-4, with 8 bases identical to TRBD1. There are 17 residues in the CDR3. Trimming removed 1 base from V and 0 bases from J; junction bases left unmatched: 4. Germline loops: CDR1 SGHTA, CDR2 FQGNSA. CDR3 residues: CASSLGQGFATNEKLFF. DNA of the CDR3: TGTGCCAGCAGCTTAGGACAGGGGTTTGCAACTAATGAAAAACTGTTTTTT.

This clone was seen only a few times. This chain links TRBV7-8 with TRBJ2-7; 9 bases map to TRBD2. V lost 5 bases to trimming and J lost 4 bases; unmatched junction nucleotides: 6. Germline CDR1 reads SGHVS; CDR2 reads FQNEAQ. The length of the CDR3 is 14 residues. CDR3 amino acids: CASSALAGVYEQYF. CDR3 nucleotides: TGTGCCAGCAGCGCCTTAGCGGGAGTATACGAGCAGTACTTC.

This clone was picked up a small number of times. The chain employs TRBV19 and TRBJ2-7, with D possibly TRBD1 on 6 matching bases. The CDR3 consists of 14 residues. The V gene's germline CDR1 is LNHDA and CDR2 SQIVND (reference sequence). V was pared by 7 bases and J by 3 bases, with 16 bases between. In nucleotides, the CDR3 is TGTGCCAGTAACCCCCCCGGCAGGGGCTACGAGCAGTACTTC. As protein: CASNPPGRGYEQYF.

V and J are TRBV9 and TRBJ2-5, with D possibly TRBD2 on 6 matching bases. Trimming left V 3 bases short and J 5 bases short, with 20 bases between. CDR1 is SGDLS, CDR2 YYNGEE, per germline. This CDR3 is built from 16 residues. The DNA for the CDR3 is TGTGCCAGCAGCGCAACGGGGGACCGAACCGGGGAGACCCAGTACTTC. Its translation is CASSATGDRTGETQYF. Looking up the rest from reference TRBV9 and TRBJ2-5 gives the full variable domain: DSGVTQTPKHLITATGQRVTLRCSPRSGDLSVYWYQQSLDQGLQFLIQYYNGEERAKGNILERFSAQQFPDLHSELNLSSLELGDSALYFCASSATGDRTGETQYFGPGTRLLVL.

The chain is built from TRBV5-4 and TRBJ1-6; tentatively, D is TRBD1 (5 bases). The CDR3 runs 15 residues. V was pared by 0 bases and J by 5 bases, with 9 bases between. Germline V lookup: CDR1 SGHNT, CDR2 YYREEE (reference sequence). CDR3 coding DNA: TGTGCCAGCAGCTTGGACAGGCCGAATAATTCACCCCTCCACTTT. Its translation is CASSLDRPNNSPLHF.

The rearrangement links TRBV6-5 to TRBJ2-7; D remains ambiguous. CDR3 length: 13 amino acids. Germline V gives CDR1 MNHEY, CDR2 SVGAGI. V was clipped by 6 bases and J by 2 bases, with 11 bases between them. The CDR3 bases are TGTGCCAGCAGCCACAGTGAAGCCTACGAGCAGTACTTC. It specifies CASSHSEAYEQYF.

This clone appeared a few times. This rearrangement joins TRBV4-3 to TRBJ2-1; maybe TRBD2 (6 bases). CDR1 and CDR2 (germline): LGHNA, YSLEER. Deletions cut 1 base from V and 7 bases from J, with 20 bases between. This CDR3 comprises 17 residues. This chain's CDR3 is CASSQAAGGGAGNEQFF. In DNA form, the CDR3 reads TGCGCCAGCAGCCAAGCTGCGGGTGGCGGGGCTGGTAATGAGCAGTTCTTC.

This chain connects TRBV7-9 to TRBJ1-5; D might be TRBD1 (6 bases). The CDR3 runs 14 residues. Germline CDR1 is SEHNR and CDR2 is FQNEAQ (reference sequence). The V and J ends lost 5 bases and 3 bases respectively, with 11 bases between them. The CDR3 reads CASSGGQYNQPQHF. DNA for the CDR3: TGTGCCAGCAGCGGCGGACAGTACAATCAGCCCCAGCATTTT.

The V gene is TRBV4-2, the J gene TRBJ2-7; 8 bases map to TRBD1. CDR3 length equals 16 residues. Trimming removed 4 bases from V and 2 bases from J; junction bases left unmatched: 10. Germline CDR1 and CDR2: LGHNA and YNFKEQ. Here the CDR3 reads CASSLISTGEAYEQYF. Written as DNA, the CDR3 is TGTGCCAGCAGCCTCATCTCGACAGGGGAAGCCTACGAGCAGTACTTC.

This rearrangement joins TRBV7-2 to TRBJ2-3, with 7 bases lining up with TRBD1. CDR1 and CDR2 from the germline V gene are SGHTA and FQGNSA. The J segment lost 6 bases and the V segment lost 3 bases, leaving 6 bases of the junction unmatched. This CDR3 is 14 amino acids long. The chain's CDR3 is CASSLNQGEDTQYF. The CDR3 DNA sequence: TGTGCCAGCAGCTTGAATCAGGGGGAGGATACGCAGTATTTT.

The J gene is TRBJ2-7, the V gene TRBV2; tentative D call: TRBD2 (6 bases). Germline V gives CDR1 SNHLY, CDR2 FYNNEI. The V end lost 5 bases, the J end lost 4 bases, and 18 bases lay between the germline ends. This CDR3 has 15 amino acids. This CDR3 is CASSPIRGAGYEQYF. CDR3 bases: TGTGCCAGCAGTCCCATAAGGGGTGCGGGGTACGAGCAGTACTTC. Supplemented by reference TRBV2 and TRBJ2-7, the full variable domain reads EPEVTQTPSHQVTQMGQEVILRCVPISNHLYFYWYRQILGQKVEFLVSFYNNEISEKSEIFDDQFSVERPDGSNFTLKIRSTKLEDSAMYFCASSPIRGAGYEQYFGPGTRLTVT.

The gene calls are TRBV5-1 and TRBJ2-1; 10 bases match TRBD2. The ends lost 6 bases at V and 1 base at J; junction bases unmatched: 4. Germline V CDR1 and CDR2: SGHRS, YFSETQ. This CDR3 comprises 15 residues. The CDR3 protein is CASNSAGGSYNEQFF. The CDR3 coding sequence is TGCGCCAGCAATTCAGCGGGGGGGTCCTACAATGAGCAGTTCTTC.

The V gene is TRBV5-1, the J gene TRBJ1-1; unclear D gene. Germline assignment: CDR1 SGHRS and CDR2 YFSETQ. The CDR3 loop spans 12 amino acids. The germline V and J ends were trimmed by 3 bases and 3 bases, with 6 bases remaining between them. The CDR3 is CASSWEDTEAFF. The CDR3 region has the DNA TGCGCCAGCAGCTGGGAGGACACTGAAGCTTTCTTT. Looking up the rest from reference TRBV5-1 and TRBJ1-1 gives the full variable domain: KAGVTQTPRYLIKTRGQQVTLSCSPISGHRSVSWYQQTPGQGLQFLFEYFSETQRNKGNFPGRFSGRQFSNSRSEMNVSTLELGDSALYLCASSWEDTEAFFGQGTRLTVV.

This clone appeared a single time. The CDR3 sequence is CASRLTGETYEQYF. CDR3 coding DNA: TGCGCCAGCAGATTGACAGGGGAAACCTACGAGCAGTACTTC. The rearrangement links TRBV5-1 to TRBJ2-7; 8 bases map to TRBD1. J lost 2 bases, V lost 5 bases, and 6 bases had no gene match. The CDR3 totals 14 residues. CDR1 is SGHRS, CDR2 YFSETQ, per germline.

The CDR3 here is CASSESSFGYGEKLFF. Written as DNA, the CDR3 is TGTGCCAGCAGTGAAAGTAGCTTTGGGTATGGAGAAAAACTGTTTTTT. The chain is built from TRBV2 and TRBJ1-4; D gene uncertain. This CDR3 comprises 16 residues. Germline CDR1 reads SNHLY; CDR2 reads FYNNEI. Between the trimmed V and J ends, which lost 2 bases and 8 bases, there was a span of 18 bases.

The rearrangement links TRBV28 to TRBJ2-7, with D possibly matching TRBD1 (5 bases). The CDR3 loop spans 12 amino acids. V lost 2 bases and J 8 bases, leaving 10 bases between the germline ends. Germline assignment: CDR1 MDHEN and CDR2 SYDVKM. The CDR3 here is CASSLPEDKQYF. The CDR3 DNA sequence: TGTGCCAGCAGTTTACCCGAGGACAAGCAGTACTTC.

The CDR3, as DNA: TGCGCCAGCAGCTTGGCCGGGATGGAGCCTGGAAACACCATATATTTT. Residues: CASSLAGMEPGNTIYF. The rearrangement joins TRBV5-1 to TRBJ1-3; D gene unclear. V gave up 0 bases and J gave up 2 bases, with 12 bases separating them. Germline V lookup: CDR1 SGHRS, CDR2 YFSETQ. The CDR3 is 16 amino acids. Based on the CDR3 plus reference TRBV5-1 and TRBJ1-3, the full variable domain is KAGVTQTPRYLIKTRGQQVTLSCSPISGHRSVSWYQQTPGQGLQFLFEYFSETQRNKGNFPGRFSGRQFSNSRSEMNVSTLELGDSALYLCASSLAGMEPGNTIYFGEGSWLTVV.

The chain links TRBV19 to TRBJ2-1; possible D gene TRBD2, 6 bases. The V gene lost 2 bases and the J gene lost 1 base, with 9 bases spanning the gap. The V gene's germline CDR1 is LNHDA and CDR2 SQIVND (reference sequence). This CDR3 spans 15 amino acids. The CDR3 sequence is CASSIRAGSYNEQFF. In DNA, the CDR3 is TGTGCCAGTAGTATACGGGCGGGGTCCTACAATGAGCAGTTCTTC.

The rearrangement joins TRBV5-5 to TRBJ2-7; TRBD1 agrees at 8 bases. J lost 3 bases, V lost 0 bases, and 8 bases had no gene match. This CDR3 is built from 16 residues. CDR1 is SGHKS and CDR2 is YYEKEE in the germline V gene (reference sequence). The CDR3 reads CASSLVPGQDYYEQYF. CDR3 bases: TGTGCCAGCAGCTTGGTCCCGGGACAGGATTACTACGAGCAGTACTTC.